The 10 T cell receptor beta chains reported below all come from one sample, sequenced in a study of T cells after yellow fever vaccination. TCRdb passed the 5' RACE reads through MiXCR, listing each CDR3 protein once. Of 300,000 or so distinct CDR3 sequences listed, 3% to 4.5% are singletons. The specimen was PBMCs, collected 5 days after the yellow fever booster vaccination. These receptors were collected from a man younger than 35 who received the YFV17D yellow fever vaccine.

This clonotype was observed a handful of times. The chain uses TRBV28 and TRBJ1-1, with a tentative D call TRBD1 (5 bases). Between the trimmed V and J ends, which lost 5 bases and 4 bases, there was a span of 17 bases. CDR1 and CDR2 from the germline V gene are MDHEN and SYDVKM. The CDR3 totals 15 residues. The CDR3 coding sequence is TGTGCCAGCAGTCCGAGACAGTTTCCAATCACTGAAGCTTTCTTT. Its protein is CASSPRQFPITEAFF.

The chain carries TRBV6-5 and TRBJ2-1; a weak D match, TRBD2 (6 bases). Germline lookup yields CDR1 MNHEY and CDR2 SVGAGI. There are 13 residues in the CDR3. V was trimmed by 0 bases and J by 7 bases, leaving 7 bases between them. The CDR3 is CASSYSGTNEQFF. The DNA for the CDR3 is TGTGCCAGCAGTTACTCCGGGACTAATGAGCAGTTCTTC.

This clonotype was seen ten or more times. This sequence joins TRBV4-3 and TRBJ2-3; TRBD2 aligns across 9 bases. This CDR3 has 16 residues. The V gene's germline CDR1 is LGHNA and CDR2 YSLEER. V shed 3 bases, J shed 4 bases, and the junction held 8 bases outside the gene matches. Here the CDR3 DNA reads TGCGCCAGCAGCCAGGGGCTAGCGGGGACCTCAGATACGCAGTATTTT. It translates to CASSQGLAGTSDTQYF.

This chain uses TRBV20-1 with TRBJ2-3; 8 bases line up with TRBD2. The germline V gene has CDR1 DFQATT and CDR2 SNEGSKA (reference sequence). The CDR3 extends over 13 amino acids. With V trimmed by 8 bases and J by 1 base, 5 bases remained unmatched. The CDR3 bases are TGCAGTCAAAGCGGGGGTGGCACAGATACGCAGTATTTT. It encodes CSQSGGGTDTQYF.

This chain joins TRBV4-2 and TRBJ1-4; D is perhaps TRBD1 (6 bases). The CDR3 consists of 14 residues. Germline loops: CDR1 LGHNA, CDR2 YNFKEQ. Deletions cut 2 bases from V and 4 bases from J, with 8 bases between. CDR3 protein: CASSQRGVNEKLFF. CDR3 nucleotides: TGTGCCAGCAGCCAAAGGGGGGTTAATGAAAAACTGTTTTTT.

This clonotype has at least ten counts. The chain uses TRBV18 and TRBJ2-7; 7 nucleotides match TRBD1. The germline V gene encodes CDR1 KGHSH and CDR2 LQKENI. The CDR3 extends over 12 amino acids. V shed 4 bases, J shed 6 bases, and the junction held 3 bases outside the gene matches. This CDR3 is CASSLGDSEQYV. The DNA for the CDR3 is TGTGCCAGCTCACTCGGGGACAGCGAGCAGTACGTC.

This clonotype has just a few counts. The rearrangement joins TRBV9 to TRBJ2-1; the D gene is possibly TRBD1 (5 bases). CDR3 length equals 15 residues. Germline V gene sequence: CDR1 SGDLS, CDR2 YYNGEE. Trimming stripped 2 bases from V and 0 bases from J, with 9 bases between. In DNA form, the CDR3 reads TGTGCCAGCAGCGTGATTGACAGCTCCTACAATGAGCAGTTCTTC. It yields the protein CASSVIDSSYNEQFF.

In its sample, this clonotype was seen a few times. V gene TRBV20-1 combines with J gene TRBJ2-7; D is perhaps TRBD2 (6 bases). The germline CDR1 and CDR2 sequences are DFQATT and SNEGSKA (reference sequence). The V end lost 6 bases, the J end lost 1 base, and 16 bases lay between the germline ends. The CDR3 consists of 14 residues. The CDR3 loop is CSALRSGVSYEQYV. The CDR3 nucleotides read TGCAGTGCCCTTCGCTCGGGGGTGTCCTACGAGCAGTACGTC.

Many counts were recorded for this clonotype. V gene TRBV12-3 or TRBV12-4 combines with J gene TRBJ1-3; D call uncertain. Trimming removed 2 bases at V and 0 bases at J, with 5 bases between. CDR3 size: 14 residues. The CDR3 bases are TGTGCCAGCAGTTTACGACACTCTGGAAACACCATATATTTT. As protein: CASSLRHSGNTIYF.

This clonotype has ten or more counts. The chain combines TRBV7-6 with TRBJ1-4; D unresolved. This CDR3 region has 14 residues. CDR1 is SGHVS, CDR2 FNYEAQ, per germline. Deletions cut 1 base from V and 4 bases from J, with 7 bases between. The CDR3 reads CASSLGAVNEKLFF. Here the CDR3 DNA reads TGTGCCAGCAGCTTAGGGGCGGTTAATGAAAAACTGTTTTTT.